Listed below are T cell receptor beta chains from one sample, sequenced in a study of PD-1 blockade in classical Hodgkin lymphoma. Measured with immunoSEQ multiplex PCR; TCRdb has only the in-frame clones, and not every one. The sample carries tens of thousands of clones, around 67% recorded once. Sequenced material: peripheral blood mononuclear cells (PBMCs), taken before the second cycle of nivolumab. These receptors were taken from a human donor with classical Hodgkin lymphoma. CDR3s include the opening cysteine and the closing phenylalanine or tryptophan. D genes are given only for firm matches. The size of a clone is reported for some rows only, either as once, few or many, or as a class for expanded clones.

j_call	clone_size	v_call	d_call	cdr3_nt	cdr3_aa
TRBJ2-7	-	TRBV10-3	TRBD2	TGTGCCATCAGCGGGGCTAGCGGGGTCTCCTACGAGCAGTACTTC	CAISGASGVSYEQYF
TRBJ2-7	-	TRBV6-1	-	TGTGCCAGCAGTGAAACCGGGAACTTTTACGAGCAGTACTTC	CASSETGNFYEQYF
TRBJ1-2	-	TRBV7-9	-	TGTGCCAGCAGCTTAGCGAGGGAAGGGTACTATGGCTACACCTTC	CASSLAREGYYGYTF
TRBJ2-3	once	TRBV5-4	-	TGTGCCAGCAGCTTCGGATCTAGCAGTAGCACAGATACGCAGTATTTT	CASSFGSSSSTDTQYF
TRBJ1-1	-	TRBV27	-	TGTGCCAGCAGTTTTGGGGTTGGGAACACTGAAGCTTTCTTT	CASSFGVGNTEAFF
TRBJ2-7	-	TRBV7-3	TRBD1	TGTGCCAGCAGCTTCGACAGGGGGTCGAAGCAGTACTTC	CASSFDRGSKQYF
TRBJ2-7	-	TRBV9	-	TGTGCCAGCAGCAGAGACGGGTTTAAGGACGAGCAGTACTTC	CASSRDGFKDEQYF
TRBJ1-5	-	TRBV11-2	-	TGTGCCAGCAGCTTAGGAATGGCGGGCTCAGCCCAGCATTTT	CASSLGMAGSAQHF
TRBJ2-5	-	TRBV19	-	TGTGCCAGTAGTTGGTCCCGACAAGAGACCCAGTACTTC	CASSWSRQETQYF
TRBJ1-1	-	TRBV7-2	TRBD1	TGTGCCAGCAGCTCAAAGACAGGGGTGAACACTGAAGCTTTCTTT	CASSSKTGVNTEAFF
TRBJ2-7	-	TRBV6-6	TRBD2	TGTGCCAGCAGTTATGCCGGCGGGAGGGAGACCTACGAGCAGTACTTC	CASSYAGGRETYEQYF
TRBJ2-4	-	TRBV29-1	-	TGCAGCGTTTTCGCAGGGGTCAAAAACATTCAGTACTTC	CSVFAGVKNIQYF
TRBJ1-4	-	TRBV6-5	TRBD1	TGTGCCAGCCAGGGACAGCCTAATGAAAAACTGTTTTTT	CASQGQPNEKLFF
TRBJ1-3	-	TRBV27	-	TGTGCCAGCAGCCGAGGGGGCTCTGGAAACACCATATATTTT	CASSRGGSGNTIYF
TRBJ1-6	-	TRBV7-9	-	TGTGCCAGCAGCCTCGGGACGTTAGACGCTCACGGGCCCCTCCACTTT	CASSLGTLDAHGPLHF
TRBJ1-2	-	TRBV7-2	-	TGTGCCAGCAGCTTAGCGCGAACAGGGTCTGGCTACACCTTC	CASSLARTGSGYTF
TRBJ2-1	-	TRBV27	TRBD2	TGTGCCAGCAGCCGATTAGCGGGGAATTCCTACAATGAGCAGTTCTTC	CASSRLAGNSYNEQFF
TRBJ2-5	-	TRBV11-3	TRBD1	TGTGCCAGCAGCTTAGCCGGGACAGGCGACCAAGAGACCCAGTACTTC	CASSLAGTGDQETQYF
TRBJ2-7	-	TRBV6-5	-	TGTGCCAGCAGTTACTCGACACGCGGGACCTACGAGCAGTACTTC	CASSYSTRGTYEQYF
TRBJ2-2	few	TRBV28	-	TGTGCCAGCAGTTTCGCGGCCGGGGAGCTGTTTTTT	CASSFAAGELFF
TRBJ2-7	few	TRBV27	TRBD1	TGTGCCAGCAGTCACCGGGACAGTCCTACCTACGAGCAGTACTTC	CASSHRDSPTYEQYF
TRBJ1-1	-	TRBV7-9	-	TGTGCCAGCAGCACGCAGACGTCCGGCACTGAAGCTTTCTTT	CASSTQTSGTEAFF
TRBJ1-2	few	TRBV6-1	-	TGTGCCAGCAGTGTATTAGGCTACACCTTC	CASSVLGYTF
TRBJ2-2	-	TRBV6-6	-	TGTGCCAGCAGTTACCGTGGGGGGATAGTCGTAGGGGAGCTGTTTTTT	CASSYRGGIVVGELFF
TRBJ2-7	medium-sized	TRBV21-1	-	TGTGCCAGCAGCCGACGGACGACAGGGAAGGAAAGGTACGAGCAGTACTTC	CASSRRTTGKERYEQYF
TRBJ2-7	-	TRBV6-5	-	TGTGCCAGCAGCCTCCAATACGAGCAGTACTTC	CASSLQYEQYF
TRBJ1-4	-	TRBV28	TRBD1	TGTGCCAGCAGAGCGACAGGGGGGCCGCAAAAACTGTTTTTT	CASRATGGPQKLFF
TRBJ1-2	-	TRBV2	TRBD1	TGTGCCGTCGAGACAGGGAATCGTGGCTACACCTTC	CAVETGNRGYTF
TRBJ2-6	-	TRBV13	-	TGTGCCAGCAGCTTGAGAGCGGAGTACTCTGGGGCCAACGTCCTGACTTTC	CASSLRAEYSGANVLTF